The rows below give T cell receptor beta chains drawn from one sample of a study of T-cell memory formation after mild COVID-19. TCRdb redid the calling of the 5' RACE reads with MiXCR, one entry per CDR3 protein. The sample records about 270,000 distinct CDR3 sequences, about 16% being singletons. Sequencing input: PBMCs or a T cell subset sorted from them (not recorded which). These receptors were taken from a man aged 18-30 years who had mild COVID-19 (a few samples of this study predate the infection). Cell type and time point are not known. Both conserved end residues are part of each CDR3. Each record gives: V gene, CDR3 length, J gene, clone size, D gene, CDR3 DNA, CDR3 protein. D genes are given only for firm matches. Rows may omit the clone size; those that give it use once, few, many or a size class.

v_gene: TRBV5-1; len: 15; j_gene: TRBJ1-6; abundance: -; d_gene: TRBD1; CDR3nt: TGCGCCAGCAGCTTGGGAGCAGGGGGAGATTCACCCCTCCACTTT; CDR3aa: CASSLGAGGDSPLHF
v_gene: TRBV7-2; len: 14; j_gene: TRBJ2-3; abundance: few; d_gene: -; CDR3nt: TGTGCCAGCAGTGACGGGATTAGCACAGATACGCAGTATTTT; CDR3aa: CASSDGISTDTQYF
v_gene: TRBV18; len: 15; j_gene: TRBJ1-6; abundance: few; d_gene: -; CDR3nt: TGTGCCAGCTCACCACCGCACAGGTCCGATTCACCCCTCCACTTT; CDR3aa: CASSPPHRSDSPLHF
v_gene: TRBV7-7; len: 13; j_gene: TRBJ2-1; abundance: few; d_gene: -; CDR3nt: TGTGCCAGCAGTTTAAATCTAGGGGATGAGCAGTTCTTC; CDR3aa: CASSLNLGDEQFF
v_gene: TRBV9; len: 14; j_gene: TRBJ2-2; abundance: -; d_gene: -; CDR3nt: TGTGCCAGCAGCTTTAGGAGGGGCACCGGGGAGCTGTTTTTT; CDR3aa: CASSFRRGTGELFF
v_gene: TRBV27; len: 13; j_gene: TRBJ1-6; abundance: few; d_gene: -; CDR3nt: TGTGCCAGCAGTTTGTATCTAGATTCACCCCTCCACTTT; CDR3aa: CASSLYLDSPLHF
v_gene: TRBV6-6; len: 12; j_gene: TRBJ2-7; abundance: -; d_gene: -; CDR3nt: TGTGCCAGCCTTACTAGGGGGGCCGAGCAGTACTTC; CDR3aa: CASLTRGAEQYF
v_gene: TRBV12-3/TRBV12-4; len: 16; j_gene: TRBJ2-4; abundance: few; d_gene: -; CDR3nt: TGTGCCAGCAGTTTTTACGGGGGATTAGCCAAAAACATTCAGTACTTC; CDR3aa: CASSFYGGLAKNIQYF
v_gene: TRBV10-3; len: 16; j_gene: TRBJ2-6; abundance: -; d_gene: TRBD1; CDR3nt: TGTGCCATCAGTCCCGGGACAGACTCTGGGGCCAACGTCCTGACTTTC; CDR3aa: CAISPGTDSGANVLTF
v_gene: TRBV28; len: 12; j_gene: TRBJ1-4; abundance: -; d_gene: -; CDR3nt: TGTGCCAGCAGTGGGAGTAATGAAAAACTGTTTTTT; CDR3aa: CASSGSNEKLFF
v_gene: TRBV5-5; len: 14; j_gene: TRBJ1-5; abundance: -; d_gene: -; CDR3nt: TGTGCCAGCAGCTTCGCAGGGCTCGGGCAGCCCCAGCATTTT; CDR3aa: CASSFAGLGQPQHF
v_gene: TRBV20-1; len: 15; j_gene: TRBJ2-3; abundance: -; d_gene: TRBD2; CDR3nt: TGCAGTGCTCCCGGGACTAGCGGCGATATTTTTACGCAGTATTTT; CDR3aa: CSAPGTSGDIFTQYF
v_gene: TRBV7-9; len: 15; j_gene: TRBJ2-3; abundance: -; d_gene: TRBD2; CDR3nt: TGTGCCAGCAGCCCGACTAGCGATAGGACAGATACGCAGTATTTT; CDR3aa: CASSPTSDRTDTQYF
v_gene: TRBV6-2/TRBV6-3; len: 16; j_gene: TRBJ2-5; abundance: few; d_gene: TRBD2; CDR3nt: TGTGCCAGCAGACCTATCCCGACTAGCGGGAAAGAGACCCAGTACTTC; CDR3aa: CASRPIPTSGKETQYF
v_gene: TRBV7-3; len: 21; j_gene: TRBJ2-3; abundance: few; d_gene: TRBD2; CDR3nt: TGTGCCAGCAGCACGCACAGGGAGCGGGCTAGCGGGGGGGCCTCCTCAGATACGCAGTATTTT; CDR3aa: CASSTHRERASGGASSDTQYF
v_gene: TRBV5-1; len: 13; j_gene: TRBJ2-5; abundance: -; d_gene: -; CDR3nt: TGCGCCAGCAGCTCCAGGGGATGGGAGACCCAGTACTTC; CDR3aa: CASSSRGWETQYF
v_gene: TRBV7-2; len: 13; j_gene: TRBJ2-5; abundance: -; d_gene: -; CDR3nt: TGTGCCAGCAGCCGAGGACTGGGGGAGACCCAGTACTTC; CDR3aa: CASSRGLGETQYF
v_gene: TRBV12-3/TRBV12-4; len: 14; j_gene: TRBJ2-7; abundance: -; d_gene: TRBD2; CDR3nt: TGTGCCAGCAGTTTTTGGGGGGGCTCCTACGAGCAGTACTTC; CDR3aa: CASSFWGGSYEQYF
v_gene: TRBV7-2; len: 17; j_gene: TRBJ1-4; abundance: -; d_gene: -; CDR3nt: TGTGCCAGCAGCTTAGCCCCGCAGAGGGCAACTAATGAAAAACTGTTTTTT; CDR3aa: CASSLAPQRATNEKLFF
v_gene: TRBV29-1; len: 15; j_gene: TRBJ2-7; abundance: -; d_gene: TRBD1; CDR3nt: TGCAGCGTTGAATACCGGGGACAGGGACACTACGAGCAGTACTTC; CDR3aa: CSVEYRGQGHYEQYF
v_gene: TRBV6-5; len: 13; j_gene: TRBJ2-2; abundance: few; d_gene: TRBD1; CDR3nt: TGTGCCAGCCGACAGGGTGGCACCGGGGAGCTGTTTTTT; CDR3aa: CASRQGGTGELFF
v_gene: TRBV7-2; len: 15; j_gene: TRBJ2-3; abundance: few; d_gene: -; CDR3nt: TGTGCCAGCAGCTTAGTGGGGGCCAGGACAGATACGCAGTATTTT; CDR3aa: CASSLVGARTDTQYF
v_gene: TRBV7-2; len: 16; j_gene: TRBJ2-2; abundance: -; d_gene: TRBD1; CDR3nt: TGTGCCAGCAGCTTACACCGGGACAGGGGCACCGGGGAGCTGTTTTTT; CDR3aa: CASSLHRDRGTGELFF
v_gene: TRBV5-1; len: 15; j_gene: TRBJ2-7; abundance: -; d_gene: TRBD2; CDR3nt: TGCGCCAGCAGCTTTCAAGCGGGGAGCTCCTACGAGCAGTACTTC; CDR3aa: CASSFQAGSSYEQYF
v_gene: TRBV2; len: 13; j_gene: TRBJ1-1; abundance: -; d_gene: TRBD1; CDR3nt: TGTGCCAGCAGTAACAGGGGAGGGACTGAAGCTTTCTTT; CDR3aa: CASSNRGGTEAFF
v_gene: TRBV5-1; len: 13; j_gene: TRBJ1-6; abundance: -; d_gene: -; CDR3nt: TGCGCCAGCAGCTTGGTGGGGAATTCACCCCTCCACTTT; CDR3aa: CASSLVGNSPLHF
v_gene: TRBV7-9; len: 13; j_gene: TRBJ2-5; abundance: -; d_gene: -; CDR3nt: TGTGCCAGCAGCCCCACCGGATATGTGACCCAGTACTTC; CDR3aa: CASSPTGYVTQYF
v_gene: TRBV12-3/TRBV12-4; len: 19; j_gene: TRBJ2-2; abundance: -; d_gene: TRBD2; CDR3nt: TGTGCCAGCAGTACAGGGACTAGCGGGGGGTCAGAAGACACCGGGGAGCTGTTTTTT; CDR3aa: CASSTGTSGGSEDTGELFF
v_gene: TRBV14; len: 14; j_gene: TRBJ1-1; abundance: -; d_gene: -; CDR3nt: TGTGCCAGCAGCCAAGGATCGTGGAACACTGAAGCTTTCTTT; CDR3aa: CASSQGSWNTEAFF
v_gene: TRBV5-1; len: 15; j_gene: TRBJ1-3; abundance: few; d_gene: -; CDR3nt: TGCGCCAGCACCGTGGGGAGTAGCTCTGGAAACACCATATATTTT; CDR3aa: CASTVGSSSGNTIYF
v_gene: TRBV6-2/TRBV6-3; len: 12; j_gene: TRBJ2-5; abundance: many; d_gene: -; CDR3nt: TGTGCCAGCAGTTACCCCGGAGAGACCCAGTACTTC; CDR3aa: CASSYPGETQYF
v_gene: TRBV7-2; len: 15; j_gene: TRBJ2-3; abundance: -; d_gene: TRBD2; CDR3nt: TGTGCCAGCAGAACACCGGGACTAATGACAGATACGCAGTATTTT; CDR3aa: CASRTPGLMTDTQYF
v_gene: TRBV4-2; len: 15; j_gene: TRBJ1-2; abundance: -; d_gene: TRBD1; CDR3nt: TGTGCCAGCAGCCAAGAAGGACAGGGGTCTAATGGCTACACCTTC; CDR3aa: CASSQEGQGSNGYTF
v_gene: TRBV4-3; len: 15; j_gene: TRBJ2-1; abundance: many; d_gene: TRBD2; CDR3nt: TGCGCCAGCAGCCAACCTAGCGGGGGGGTAAATGAGCAGTTCTTC; CDR3aa: CASSQPSGGVNEQFF